One sample yielded the 20 T cell receptor beta chains listed below, sequenced in a study of blood T cells in healthy people across ages. Together with a sample-barcoded 5' primer, a J-beta primer mix was included in a second PCR lasting roughly 6 to 12 cycles. TCRdb recomputed calls from the 5' RACE reads with MiXCR, one row per CDR3 protein. The sample lists hundreds of thousands of distinct CDR3 sequences; approximately 49% were seen once. The sample was blood. The source of these receptors is a woman aged 60 to 75 in good health.

The sample holds a few counts of this clonotype. CDR3 region: CASSFGSDEQFF. The CDR3 nucleotides are TGTGCCAGCAGCTTCGGATCGGATGAGCAGTTCTTC. The chain carries TRBV7-3 and TRBJ2-1; the D is unclear. Germline CDR1 SGHTA, CDR2 FQGTGA. The CDR3 has 12 residues. V was clipped by 3 bases and J by 8 bases, with 8 bases between them. The variable domain in full, completed from reference TRBV7-3 and TRBJ2-1, reads GAGVSQTPSNKVTEKGKYVELRCDPISGHTALYWYRQSLGQGPEFLIYFQGTGAADDSGLPNDRFFAVRPEGSVSTLKIQRTERGDSAVYLCASSFGSDEQFFGPGTRLTVL.

V and J are TRBV6-5 and TRBJ2-1; D could derive from TRBD1 or TRBD2 (5 bases each). V lost 5 bases, J lost 7 bases, and 18 bases lay in between. The CDR3 runs 15 residues. Germline assignment: CDR1 MNHEY and CDR2 SVGAGI. The CDR3, as DNA: TGTGCCAGCAGTAAACTAGTATACTGGGGGAATGAGCAGTTCTTC. Protein product: CASSKLVYWGNEQFF.

The chain recombines TRBV28 with TRBJ2-4; D not certain. Trimming shortened V by 7 bases and J by 9 bases, and 19 bases separated the two germline ends. Germline assignment: CDR1 MDHEN and CDR2 SYDVKM. The CDR3 is 14 residues long. The CDR3 protein is CASNNRGIVGIQYF. The DNA for the CDR3 is TGTGCCAGCAACAACAGAGGAATAGTAGGCATTCAGTACTTC.

In this sample, this clonotype turned up a few times. The rearrangement links TRBV29-1 to TRBJ2-7; the match to TRBD2 covers 10 bases. The germline CDR1 and CDR2 sequences are SQVTM and ANQGSEA. The J segment lost 7 bases and the V segment lost 5 bases, leaving 8 bases of the junction unmatched. The CDR3 spans 13 residues. CDR3 nucleotide sequence: TGCAGCGTTCGGCTAGCGGGAGAGGGGGAGCAGTACTTC. Encoded protein: CSVRLAGEGEQYF.

This chain links TRBV18 with TRBJ2-1; TRBD1 matches at 10 bases. CDR1 and CDR2 (germline): KGHSH, LQKENI. The CDR3 sequence is 13 residues long. Trimming at V came to 4 bases and at J to 7 bases, leaving 1 base not matched to a gene. CDR3 sequence reads: CASSRTGGNEQFF. The CDR3 DNA is TGTGCCAGCTCACGGACAGGGGGGAATGAGCAGTTCTTC.

As to this clonotype: Compared with germline, one end of the junction differs, possibly owing to a read error. The chain carries TRBV29-1 and TRBJ2-5; the match to TRBD2 covers 13 bases. CDR3 length equals 15 residues. CDR1 and CDR2 from the germline V gene are SQVTM and ANQGSEA. CDR3 coding DNA: TGCAGCGTTGAGACTAGCGGGAGGCTTATGGAGACCCTGTACTTC. Amino acids: CSVETSGRLMETLYF.

This rearrangement joins TRBV9 to TRBJ2-1; D tentatively reads TRBD1 or TRBD2 (6 bases each). Germline values: CDR1 SGDLS, CDR2 YYNGEE. The CDR3 loop spans 13 amino acids. Trimming took 3 bases from V and 11 from J, leaving 15 bases between them. The CDR3 DNA is TGTGCCAGCAGCGCAATTCCGGGGGCCCAGCAGTTCTTC. Residues: CASSAIPGAQQFF.

The rearrangement links TRBV28 to TRBJ1-4; 10 bases are a match to TRBD1. V shed 5 bases, J shed 5 bases, and the junction held 11 bases outside the gene matches. This CDR3 contains 17 residues. The germline gives CDR1 MDHEN, CDR2 SYDVKM. Here the CDR3 reads CASSLGTGDLENEKLFF. The CDR3 coding sequence is TGTGCCAGCAGTCTGGGGACAGGGGATTTAGAAAATGAAAAACTGTTTTTT. Full variable domain (rest looked up from reference TRBV28 and TRBJ1-4): DVKVTQSSRYLVKRTGEKVFLECVQDMDHENMFWYRQDPGLGLRLIYFSYDVKMKEKGDIPEGYSVSREKKERFSLILESASTNQTSMYLCASSLGTGDLENEKLFFGSGTQLSVL.

The chain links TRBV20-1 to TRBJ1-4, with D hard to call. V was clipped by 6 bases and J by 8 bases, with 19 bases between them. Germline-derived CDR1 and CDR2 are DFQATT and SNEGSKA (reference sequence). The CDR3 runs to 14 residues. CDR3 sequence (DNA): TGCAGTGCCACCCCCGGGTCCCAGCGGGAAAAACTGTTTTTT. Its protein product is CSATPGSQREKLFF.

The CDR3 protein is CASSSPGADLSYEQYF. CDR3 DNA: TGTGCCAGCAGTTCCCCCGGGGCCGACCTCTCCTACGAGCAGTACTTC. The J gene is TRBJ2-7, the V gene TRBV28; perhaps D is TRBD1 or TRBD2 (5 bases each). Germline-derived CDR1 and CDR2 are MDHEN and SYDVKM. The CDR3 has 16 residues. V lost 4 bases and J 0 bases, leaving 16 bases between the germline ends.

The chain joins TRBV29-1 to TRBJ1-5, with 8 bases matching TRBD1. CDR1 and CDR2 (germline): SQVTM, ANQGSEA. Trimming took 1 base from V and 6 from J; bases not matched to a gene: 2. This CDR3 contains 13 residues. The CDR3 here is CSVEADRGQPQHF. The CDR3 coding sequence is TGCAGCGTTGAAGCCGACAGGGGTCAGCCCCAGCATTTT. Combining the CDR3 with reference TRBV29-1 and TRBJ1-5 gives the whole variable domain SAVISQKPSRDICQRGTSLTIQCQVDSQVTMMFWYRQQPGQSLTLIATANQGSEATYESGFVIDKFPISRPNLTFSTLTVSNMSPEDSSIYLCSVEADRGQPQHFGDGTRLSIL.

The CDR3 sequence is CASSLVWGRRGTQYF. In nucleotides, the CDR3 is TGTGCCAGCAGCTTAGTTTGGGGGCGCAGGGGGACCCAGTACTTC. The V gene is TRBV7-2, the J gene TRBJ2-7; a weak D match, TRBD1 (6 bases). The J call may be mistaken, given a closer DNA end match to TRBJ2-5. Germline V gene lookup returns CDR1 SGHTA and CDR2 FQGNSA. The CDR3 runs to 15 residues.

The CDR3 region has the DNA TGTGCCAGCAGCTCTCGCCTTCGGGGCAGCAGGTTCTTC. This sequence encodes CASSSRLRGSRFF. V usage is TRBV7-2 and J usage is TRBJ2-1; D assignment may be TRBD1 or TRBD2 (5 bases each). Germline V CDR1 and CDR2: SGHTA, FQGNSA. This CDR3 contains 13 residues. V was shortened by 4 bases and J by 15 bases, with 19 bases between the two germline ends.

This clonotype was seen only a few times. The V call is TRBV7-2, the J call TRBJ1-4, with no clear D. CDR1 and CDR2 (germline): SGHTA, FQGNSA. Trimming removed 5 bases from V and 1 base from J, with 14 bases in between. This CDR3 region has 16 residues. The CDR3 reads CASSQGFALTNEKLFF. The CDR3 DNA reads TGTGCCAGCAGCCAAGGGTTTGCCTTAACTAATGAAAAACTGTTTTTT.

The chain links TRBV4-3 to TRBJ2-3; either TRBD1 or TRBD2 may supply D (5 bases each). Trimming removed 1 base from V and 6 bases from J, with 14 bases in between. CDR1 and CDR2 from the germline V gene are LGHNA and YSLEER. This CDR3 spans 15 amino acids. The CDR3 nucleotides read TGCGCCAGCAGCCAAGGAGCTCTAGGGGAGGATACGCAGTATTTT. It codes for CASSQGALGEDTQYF.

This clonotype appeared a few times. V is TRBV3-1 and J is TRBJ1-6, with 11 bases identical to TRBD1. J lost 10 bases, V lost 2 bases, and 7 bases had no gene match. The length of the CDR3 is 16 residues. Germline V gene data show CDR1 as LGHDT and CDR2 as YNNKEL (reference sequence). CDR3 bases: TGTGCCAGCAGCCAACATGGGACAGGGGGTCGCTCACCCCTCCACTTT. Protein sequence: CASSQHGTGGRSPLHF. The whole variable domain, filled in from reference TRBV3-1 and TRBJ1-6, reads DTAVSQTPKYLVTQMGNDKSIKCEQNLGHDTMYWYKQDSKKFLKIMFSYNNKELIINETVPNRFSPKSPDKAHLNLHINSLELGDSAVYFCASSQHGTGGRSPLHFGNGTRLTVT.

V and J are TRBV29-1 and TRBJ2-7; D not certain. Trimming took 2 bases from V and 3 from J, leaving 8 bases between them. Per germline, CDR1 SQVTM and CDR2 ANQGSEA. CDR3 length: 12 residues. CDR3 coding DNA: TGCAGCGTTGAACAGGCAGACTACGAGCAGTACTTC. This codes for CSVEQADYEQYF.

This clonotype was detected a few times. The gene calls are TRBV29-1 and TRBJ2-7; 10 bases align to TRBD1. The germline CDR1 and CDR2 sequences are SQVTM and ANQGSEA. Unmatched junction bases numbered 7, after V lost 6 bases and J lost 5 bases. This CDR3 has 13 residues. CDR3 DNA: TGCAGCGTCTCGACAGGGGGCCTTGACGAGCAGTACTTC. Protein sequence: CSVSTGGLDEQYF.

Only a few counts were recorded for this clonotype. This rearrangement joins TRBV12-3 or TRBV12-4 to TRBJ2-2, with 10 positions matching TRBD2. The CDR3 has 15 residues. The V segment lost 10 bases and the J segment 6 bases; nucleotides outside the gene matches: 11. CDR3 sequence (DNA): TGTGCCACCTCTGTTGATAGCGGGAGGTCCGGGGAGCTGTTTTTT. Its protein product is CATSVDSGRSGELFF.

This clonotype has only a few counts. The rearrangement uses TRBV5-1 and TRBJ1-1; D perhaps matches TRBD1 (5 bases). Germline V gives CDR1 SGHRS, CDR2 YFSETQ. The V gene lost 0 bases and the J gene lost 4 bases, with 13 bases spanning the gap. CDR3 length: 15 residues. In DNA form, the CDR3 reads TGCGCCAGCAGCTTGGAAGGGGAGGGTGCCACTGAAGCTTTCTTT. It encodes CASSLEGEGATEAFF.